This entry is about one T cell receptor (beta chain). Its antigen is not yet known. No qualities accompany the bases; no much larger clone lies one base away. The entry originates in a study of regulatory T cells in long-lasting Graves disease (dated by TCRdb to the early 2020s). With respect to the entire study: Persistent Graves' disease meant more than 5 years of antithyroid drug treatment with TSH receptor autoantibodies that stayed positive. This study used TCR sequencing and RNA sequencing of peripheral blood to compare persistent Graves' disease patients against newly diagnosed Graves' disease patients. The study was conducted in China and was registered as a clinical trial. A total of around 35 samples underwent TCR sequencing: some 13 from persistent and approximately 20 from newly diagnosed Graves' disease patients. Antithyroid drugs had been taken for approximately ten years on average by persistent Graves' disease patients in the clinical cohort.

Trimming takes 4 bases off V and 1 base off J; junction bases not matched to a gene: 5. From the germline V gene (reference sequence), CDR1 is SEHNR and CDR2 is FQNEAQ. The CDR3 numbers 15 residues from cysteine through phenylalanine. The entry retains the CDR3 DNA only, 45 bases that are in frame from base 1. Receptor libraries were prepared by multiplex PCR. Instrument on record: Illumina HiSeq 4000. iRepertoire HTBI primers and Arm-PCR amplification of CDR3 regions were used to construct TCR beta libraries. PCR products were gel purified before sequencing. The paper's processing steps were these. A total of some 65 TRBV and 14 TRBJ segments were identified across samples and were used for gene usage analysis of CDR3 amino acid clonotypes. Filtered high-quality paired reads were merged into contigs using COPE and FqMerger. BLAST was used to align contigs to IMGT TRBV, TRBD and TRBJ reference genes, with CDR3 defined following IMGT. Any clonotype with a frequency above 0.1% was counted as a highly expanded clone. Shannon entropy served as the measure of repertoire diversity, while the Gini coefficient captured V-J evenness. A clonotype found in more than one individual was treated as public. In-frame beta chains were kept once TCRdb had trimmed the public reads at Q25 with fastp and called clones with MiXCR. For every CDR3 protein sequence, its rows merge into one entry that carries the most common genes and DNA. Here the V and J calls rest on TCRdb's processing, not on the authors' analysis. The sample data list over 650,000 distinct CDR3 sequences, and around 30% of these were observed just once. About 42% of the sample is held by the ten biggest clonotypes.

Beyond this particular receptor, the publication reports: Sequencing and analysis were limited to the TCR beta chain. The authors acknowledged the small sample size as a limitation that may reduce accuracy. Compared with newly diagnosed patients, patients with persistent Graves' disease had lower TCR Shannon entropy and fewer highly expanded clones, which suggests clonal expansion. Preferential use of TRBV28, TRBJ1-2 and TRBJ2-5 was observed in persistent disease, whereas TRBV20-1 and TRBJ2-1 were favored in newly diagnosed disease. Peripheral blood alone was examined, since thyroid tissue, which constituted the primary lesion, could not be accessed. More public clonotypes were shared among persistent patients (under 3,000) than among newly diagnosed patients (over 900).

The label giving this sample's time point can be read as: persistent/refractory GD, antithyroid drugs over 5 years with positive TRAb. For both TCR sequencing and RNA sequencing, RNA was extracted from PBMCs using TRIzol. Graves' disease was diagnosed according to American Thyroid Association guidelines. The patients came from an endocrinology department in Xi'an, China. Each patient gave roughly 8.4 milliliters of peripheral blood, collected in an EDTA anticoagulant tube. PBMCs were isolated by Ficoll Paque Plus density gradient separation without further T cell sorting. An Agilent 2100 Bioanalyzer and agarose gel were used to check RNA quality, and a NanoDrop 2000 was used to measure RNA concentration.

The receptor comes from a female donor with Graves disease. The V gene is TRBV7-9 and the J gene is TRBJ1-1; 8 bases in the middle match TRBD1. This sample comprised peripheral blood mononuclear cells (PBMCs), obtained when the disease was refractory, from a patient treated with antithyroid drugs. The CDR3 protein sequence reads: CASSYGTGENTEAFF. The bases are TGTGCCAGCAGCTATGGGACAGGCGAGAACACTGAAGCTTTCTTT.